The entry below describes one TCR beta chain. RNA transcripts were the template, and TCR beta CDR3 regions were amplified from them. HTBI primers were used in a first-round RT-PCR, which preceded a second-round multiplex PCR. TCRdb recomputed calls from the multiplex PCR reads with MiXCR, one row per CDR3 protein. This sample carries 400,000 to 450,000 distinct CDR3 sequences, under 25% of them seen once, and the ten largest clones take around 3.1%. V lost 4 bases to trimming and J lost 0 bases, with 13 bases between them. The length of the CDR3 is 17 residues. Germline lookup yields CDR1 MNHNS and CDR2 SASEGT. This sample is part of a study of Graves' ophthalmopathy and Graves' hyperthyroidism.

This TCR came from a woman under 30 with stable Graves' hyperthyroidism. J is TRBJ1-6 and V is TRBV6-1; tentatively, D is TRBD1 (5 bases). The sample consisted of peripheral blood. CDR3 in DNA: TGTGCCAGCAGTGCCGACAGCCCCTACTCCTATAATTCACCCCTCCACTTT. Residues: CASSADSPYSYNSPLHF.